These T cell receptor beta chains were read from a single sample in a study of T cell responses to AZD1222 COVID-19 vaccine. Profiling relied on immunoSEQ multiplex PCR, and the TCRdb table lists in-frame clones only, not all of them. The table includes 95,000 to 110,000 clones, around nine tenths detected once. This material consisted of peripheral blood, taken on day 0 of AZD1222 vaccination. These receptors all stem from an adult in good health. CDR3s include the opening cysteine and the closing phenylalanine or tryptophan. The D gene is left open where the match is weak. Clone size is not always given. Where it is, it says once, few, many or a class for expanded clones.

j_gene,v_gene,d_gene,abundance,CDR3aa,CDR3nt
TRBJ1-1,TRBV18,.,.,CASSPTGMNTEAFF,TGTGCCAGCTCACCCACAGGTATGAACACTGAAGCTTTCTTT
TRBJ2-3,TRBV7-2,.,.,CASSPRDSHTYF,TGTGCCAGCAGCCCGCGGGACTCCCACACTTATTTT
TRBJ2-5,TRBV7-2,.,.,CASSLSGGETQYF,TGTGCCAGCAGCTTATCTGGAGGAGAGACCCAGTACTTC
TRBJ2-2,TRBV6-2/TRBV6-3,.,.,CASSMAQGQLWGGELFF,TGTGCCAGCAGTATGGCTCAGGGCCAACTCTGGGGCGGGGAGCTGTTTTTT
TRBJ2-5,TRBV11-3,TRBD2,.,CASSLTSGGALETQYF,TGTGCCAGCAGCTTAACTAGCGGGGGGGCCTTGGAGACCCAGTACTTC
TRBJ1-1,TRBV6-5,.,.,CASSYLRAPRGEAFF,TGTGCCAGCAGTTACCTCCGGGCCCCCAGGGGTGAAGCTTTCTTT
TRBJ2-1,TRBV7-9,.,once,CASSLVRAIDEQFF,TGTGCCAGCAGCTTAGTTAGGGCGATCGATGAGCAGTTCTTC
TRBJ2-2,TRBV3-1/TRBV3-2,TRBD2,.,CASSQLAGGHTGELFF,TGTGCCAGCAGCCAACTAGCGGGGGGCCACACCGGGGAGCTGTTTTTT
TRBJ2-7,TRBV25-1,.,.,CASSEYGSMSGEQYF,TGTGCCAGCAGTGAATATGGGTCTATGAGCGGCGAGCAGTACTTC
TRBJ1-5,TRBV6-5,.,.,CACQANSNQPQHF,TGTGCCTGTCAGGCAAACAGCAATCAGCCCCAGCATTTT
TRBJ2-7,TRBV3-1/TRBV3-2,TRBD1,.,CASSQQGDAYEQYF,TGTGCCAGCAGCCAGCAGGGGGACGCCTACGAGCAGTACTTC
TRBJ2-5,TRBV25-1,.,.,CASSESAGPQETQYF,TGTGCCAGCAGTGAATCCGCAGGTCCACAAGAGACCCAGTACTTC
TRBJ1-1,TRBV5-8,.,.,CASSLRPTQNTEAFF,TGTGCCAGCAGCTTAAGACCGACCCAAAACACTGAAGCTTTCTTT
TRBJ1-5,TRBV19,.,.,CASAQTRQTSKYSNQPQHF,TGTGCCAGCGCCCAGACCAGGCAGACTTCAAAATATAGCAATCAGCCCCAGCATTTT
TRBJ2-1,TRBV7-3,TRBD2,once,CASSAPPGGGLRYNEQFF,TGTGCCAGCAGCGCCCCCCCCGGGGGGGGGTTACGTTACAATGAGCAGTTCTTC
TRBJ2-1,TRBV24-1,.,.,CATSDSSGFLNEQFF,TGTGCCACCAGTGATTCCAGCGGGTTCCTCAATGAGCAGTTCTTC
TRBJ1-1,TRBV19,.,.,CASTHRTGANTEAFF,TGTGCCAGTACCCACCGTACGGGGGCGAACACTGAAGCTTTCTTT
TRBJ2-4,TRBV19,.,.,CASSIGGAGGNIQYF,TGTGCCAGTAGTATAGGCGGGGCTGGGGGTAACATTCAGTACTTC
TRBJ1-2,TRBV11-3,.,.,CASSYDRLWGYTF,TGTGCCAGCAGCTATGACAGGTTGTGGGGCTACACCTTC
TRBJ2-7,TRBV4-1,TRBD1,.,CASSQNRGPYEQYF,TGCGCCAGCAGCCAGAACAGGGGGCCCTACGAGCAGTACTTC
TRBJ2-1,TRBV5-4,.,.,CASTFSSYNEQFF,TGTGCCAGCACCTTTAGCTCCTACAATGAGCAGTTCTTC
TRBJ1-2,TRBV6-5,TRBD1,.,CASRKTGSYGYTF,TGTGCCAGCAGAAAGACAGGGTCCTATGGCTACACCTTC
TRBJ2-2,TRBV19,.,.,CASTLLPGSTNTGELFF,TGTGCCAGTACCCTCCTCCCGGGATCAACGAACACCGGGGAGCTGTTTTTT
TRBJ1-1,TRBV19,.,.,CASSIAFGSVAEAFF,TGTGCCAGTAGTATAGCCTTCGGAAGTGTCGCTGAAGCTTTCTTT
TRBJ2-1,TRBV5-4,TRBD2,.,CASSRDSGGDNEQFF,TGTGCCAGCAGCCGGGACAGCGGGGGGGACAATGAGCAGTTCTTC
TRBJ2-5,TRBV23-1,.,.,CASSQWGRDGSTQETQYF,TGCGCCAGCAGTCAATGGGGCCGGGACGGTTCGACCCAAGAGACCCAGTACTTC
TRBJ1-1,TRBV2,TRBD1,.,CASSERSGGGNTEAFF,TGTGCCAGCAGTGAGAGGTCAGGGGGGGGGAACACTGAAGCTTTCTTT
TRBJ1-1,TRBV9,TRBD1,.,CASSVGTVNTEAFF,TGTGCCAGCAGCGTTGGGACAGTGAACACTGAAGCTTTCTTT
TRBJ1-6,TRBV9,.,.,CASSVRPSANSPLHF,TGTGCCAGCAGCGTAAGGCCCTCCGCTAATTCACCCCTCCACTTT
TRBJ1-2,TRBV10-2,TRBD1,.,CASSESIWGQSSYTF,TGCGCCAGCAGTGAGTCGATTTGGGGACAGAGTTCCTACACCTTC
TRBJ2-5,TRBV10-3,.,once,CAISESQTEETQYF,TGTGCCATCAGTGAGTCGCAGACGGAAGAGACCCAGTACTTC
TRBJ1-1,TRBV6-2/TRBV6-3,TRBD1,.,CASSYNRGTEAFF,TGTGCCAGCAGTTATAACAGGGGCACTGAAGCTTTCTTT
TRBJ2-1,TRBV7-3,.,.,CASSLELTYNEQFF,TGTGCCAGCAGCTTAGAGCTCACCTACAATGAGCAGTTCTTC
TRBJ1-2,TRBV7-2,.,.,CASRQSPGAVYGYTF,TGTGCCAGCAGACAATCCCCGGGTGCGGTCTATGGCTACACCTTC
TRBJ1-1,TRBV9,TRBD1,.,CASSSPGQGVRAFF,TGTGCCAGCAGCTCTCCTGGGCAGGGGGTCCGAGCTTTCTTT
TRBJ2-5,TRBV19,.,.,CASSTSTQETQYF,TGTGCCAGTAGTACTAGCACCCAAGAGACCCAGTACTTC
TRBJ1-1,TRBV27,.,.,CASSFGYTEAFF,TGTGCCAGCAGTTTCGGTTACACTGAAGCTTTCTTT
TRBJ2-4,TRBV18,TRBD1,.,CASSEGQQLDIQYF,TGTGCCAGCTCCGAGGGACAGCAATTGGACATTCAGTACTTC
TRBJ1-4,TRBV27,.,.,CASRWRTGEKLFF,TGTGCCAGCAGGTGGAGGACTGGTGAAAAACTGTTTTTT
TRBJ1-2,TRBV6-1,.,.,CASSEARDAGYTF,TGTGCCAGCAGTGAAGCTAGGGACGCGGGCTACACCTTC
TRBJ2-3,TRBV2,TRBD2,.,CASSDPGLVTDTQYF,TGTGCCAGCAGCGACCCGGGACTAGTAACAGATACGCAGTATTTT
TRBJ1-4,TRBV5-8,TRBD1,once,CASSWDRAEEKLFF,TGTGCCAGCAGCTGGGACAGGGCGGAGGAAAAACTGTTTTTT
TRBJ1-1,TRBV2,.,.,CASNFETFDFHRGTEAFF,TGTGCCAGCAATTTCGAGACTTTTGACTTCCATAGAGGAACTGAAGCTTTCTTT
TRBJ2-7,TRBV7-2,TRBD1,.,CASSLRTGRGLEQYF,TGTGCCAGCAGCTTAAGGACAGGACGCGGGTTGGAGCAGTACTTC
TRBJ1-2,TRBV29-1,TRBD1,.,CSVGQGVHGYTF,TGCAGCGTGGGACAGGGAGTGCATGGCTACACCTTC
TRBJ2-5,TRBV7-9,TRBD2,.,CASSLFPSSAGVETQYF,TGTGCCAGCAGCTTATTCCCTTCCTCAGCGGGGGTGGAGACCCAGTACTTC
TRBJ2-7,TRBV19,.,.,CASSPLEGTPGLEQYF,TGTGCCAGTAGCCCACTCGAGGGGACCCCGGGCCTCGAGCAGTACTTC
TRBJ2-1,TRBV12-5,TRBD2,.,CASGLVRGLADLDEQFF,TGTGCTAGTGGTTTGGTACGGGGACTAGCGGATTTGGATGAGCAGTTCTTC
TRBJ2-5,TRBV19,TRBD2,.,CASRLGLDETQYF,TGTGCCAGTAGGCTCGGACTAGACGAGACCCAGTACTTC
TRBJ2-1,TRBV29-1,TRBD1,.,CSVNLRDRVVGQFF,TGCAGCGTAAATCTCCGGGACAGGGTCGTTGGGCAGTTCTTC
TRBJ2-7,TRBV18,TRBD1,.,CASSQAGQGLYEQYF,TGTGCCAGCTCACAGGCGGGACAGGGACTATACGAGCAGTACTTC
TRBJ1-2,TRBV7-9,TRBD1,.,CASSHGQDYGYTF,TGTGCCAGCAGCCACGGACAGGATTATGGCTACACCTTC
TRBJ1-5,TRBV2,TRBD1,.,CASRPGTGNQPQHF,TGTGCCAGCAGGCCCGGGACAGGTAATCAGCCCCAGCATTTT
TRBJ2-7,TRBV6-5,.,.,CASGRQSYEQYF,TGTGCCAGCGGACGGCAATCCTACGAGCAGTACTTC
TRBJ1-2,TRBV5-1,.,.,CASSGRDGYTF,TGCGCCAGCAGTGGGAGGGATGGCTACACCTTC
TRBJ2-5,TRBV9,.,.,CASSVAGPETQYF,TGTGCCAGCAGCGTAGCAGGGCCGGAGACCCAGTACTTC
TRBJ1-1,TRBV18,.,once,CASSPQIALNTEAFF,TGTGCCAGCTCACCACAGATAGCGCTGAACACTGAAGCTTTCTTT
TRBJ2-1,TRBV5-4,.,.,CASSFRFGSGYNEQFF,TGTGCCAGCAGCTTTCGATTCGGCAGTGGGTACAATGAGCAGTTCTTC
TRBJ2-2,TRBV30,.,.,CAWSTTKRLDTGELFF,TGTGCCTGGAGTACGACCAAACGCCTTGACACCGGGGAGCTGTTTTTT